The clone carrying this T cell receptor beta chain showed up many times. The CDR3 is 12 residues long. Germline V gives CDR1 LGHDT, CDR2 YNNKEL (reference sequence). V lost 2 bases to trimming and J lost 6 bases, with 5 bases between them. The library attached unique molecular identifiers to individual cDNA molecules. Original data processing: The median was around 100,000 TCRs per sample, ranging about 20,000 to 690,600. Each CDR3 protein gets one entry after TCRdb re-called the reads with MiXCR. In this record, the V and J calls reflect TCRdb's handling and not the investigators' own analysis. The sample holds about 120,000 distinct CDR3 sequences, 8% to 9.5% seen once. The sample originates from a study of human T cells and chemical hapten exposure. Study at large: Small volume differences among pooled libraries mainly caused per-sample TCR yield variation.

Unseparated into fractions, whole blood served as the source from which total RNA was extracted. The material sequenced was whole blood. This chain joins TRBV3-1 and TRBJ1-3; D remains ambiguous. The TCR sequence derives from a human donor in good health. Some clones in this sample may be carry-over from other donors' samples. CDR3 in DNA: TGTGCCAGCAGCCAAAAGGAAAACACCATATATTTT. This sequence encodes CASSQKENTIYF.